Each of the 6 T cell receptor beta chains below was sequenced from the same sample in a study of blood T cells in healthy people across ages. The authors ran a second PCR of 7 to 11 cycles using a sample-barcoded 5' primer and a J-beta primer mix. TCRdb recomputed calls from the 5' RACE reads with MiXCR, one row per CDR3 protein. The data contain about 970,000 distinct CDR3 sequences, roughly 51% of them seen just once; the ten biggest clones take up around a fifth. Sequencing was done on a sample of blood. The receptors shown here come from an older woman in good health.

This clonotype appeared a few times. The gene calls are TRBV20-1 and TRBJ1-1; 7 nucleotides line up with TRBD1. Trimming at V came to 7 bases and at J to 3 bases, leaving 14 bases not matched to a gene. The CDR3 length is 15 residues. Germline-derived CDR1 and CDR2 are DFQATT and SNEGSKA (reference sequence). DNA for the CDR3: TGCAGTGTCACGAAAGCACATCAGGGGGACACTGAAGCTTTCTTT. As protein: CSVTKAHQGDTEAFF.

The V gene is TRBV27, the J gene TRBJ1-2; D is ambiguous. The V gene's germline CDR1 is MNHEY and CDR2 SMNVEV (reference sequence). V shed 7 bases and J shed 5 bases, with 8 bases lying between them. The CDR3 spans 11 residues. This chain's CDR3 is CASKSGYGYTF. In nucleotides, the CDR3 is TGTGCCAGCAAGTCCGGGTATGGCTACACCTTC.

This chain connects TRBV7-2 to TRBJ2-1; D might be TRBD2 (6 bases). The germline gives CDR1 SGHTA, CDR2 FQGNSA. V was shortened by 1 base and J by 7 bases, with 14 bases between the two germline ends. CDR3 length: 15 amino acids. The CDR3 loop is CASSLVRDAGNEQFF. DNA of the CDR3: TGTGCCAGCAGCTTAGTACGGGACGCGGGGAATGAGCAGTTCTTC.

This sequence joins TRBV29-1 and TRBJ1-2; D perhaps matches TRBD1 (6 bases). Germline values: CDR1 SQVTM, CDR2 ANQGSEA. The CDR3 is 13 amino acids. Trimming shortened V by 3 bases and J by 5 bases, and 13 bases separated the two germline ends. CDR3 coding DNA: TGCAGCGTTGACTCAGGACAGAGGTATGGCTACACCTTC. Its protein is CSVDSGQRYGYTF.

The V and J genes are TRBV13 and TRBJ2-7; perhaps D is TRBD1 or TRBD2 (5 bases each). Germline CDR1 and CDR2: PRHDT and FYEKMQ (reference sequence). The CDR3 is 15 amino acids. V dropped 0 bases and J dropped 3 bases, with 12 bases sitting between them. As DNA, the CDR3 is TGTGCCAGCAGCTTAGGGACTCTGGGACGCTACGAGCAGTACTTC. This encodes CASSLGTLGRYEQYF.

This sequence joins TRBV3-1 and TRBJ2-7, with D maybe TRBD2 (5 bases). Trimming cost V 1 base and J 12 bases, with 25 bases left between them. The CDR3 is 16 amino acids. Germline V gene data show CDR1 as LGHDT and CDR2 as YNNKEL (reference sequence). Here the CDR3 reads CASSQGWRAVSKTRYF. The CDR3, as DNA: TGTGCCAGCAGCCAAGGGTGGCGGGCCGTTTCAAAGACCCGGTACTTC.